The rows below give T cell receptor beta chains drawn from one sample of a study of cytomegalovirus exposure and HLA in healthy donors. Here immunoSEQ multiplex PCR was the method, and the copy in TCRdb shows in-frame clones only, minus some. Among roughly 250,000 clones listed, around 85% were seen once. The sample consisted of PBMCs. The receptor source for this set is a woman in her twenties or thirties in good health and CMV-seropositive. CDR3s include the opening cysteine and the closing phenylalanine or tryptophan.

13,TRBV5-1,TRBJ2-1,CASSWTGVNEQFF
13,TRBV27,TRBJ2-7,CASSLSRFRDYFF
14,TRBV5-4,TRBJ2-3,CASSLSGRTDTQYF
17,TRBV19,TRBJ1-5,CASSPRGDRYSNQPQHF
14,TRBV5-1,TRBJ1-1,CASSSGGGKAEAFF
14,TRBV11-3,TRBJ1-5,CASSCDGGNQPQHF
17,TRBV19,TRBJ2-1,CASSSPFYSGSYNEQFF
14,TRBV5-1,TRBJ2-5,CASRRGEAQETQYF
15,TRBV10-3,TRBJ2-1,CAISIRLAGSNEQFF
14,TRBV27,TRBJ2-3,CASSLGLAGDTQYF
10,TRBV20-1,TRBJ2-3,CLSSGDTQYF
17,TRBV11-3,TRBJ2-5,CASSLPLRGHYQETQYF
14,TRBV6-6,TRBJ1-4,CASSETGRVEKLFF
16,TRBV4-1,TRBJ2-1,CASSQEELAPGNEQFF
15,TRBV2,TRBJ2-1,CASRPLASGNNEQFF
15,TRBV7-2,TRBJ2-2,CASSLTSGTPGELFF
12,TRBV5-4,TRBJ1-2,CASSLDRGGYTF
14,TRBV28,TRBJ2-7,CASLAGGSGYEQYF
17,TRBV11-3,TRBJ2-6,CASSPRDRASGANVLTF
15,TRBV13,TRBJ2-7,CASSTPGQGVHEQYF
14,TRBV11-3,TRBJ2-3,CASSPDFQTDTQYF
13,TRBV19,TRBJ2-5,CASVARGSETQYF
19,TRBV2,TRBJ2-7,CASRDPRGLAGNNPYEQYF
15,TRBV7-2,TRBJ1-3,CASSLGNTPGNTIYF
13,TRBV6-5,TRBJ2-1,CASSSSSGRRQFF
15,TRBV16,TRBJ2-7,CASSQYGSGSYEQYF
13,TRBV6-6,TRBJ1-1,CASSSQGRTEAFF
11,TRBV11-3,TRBJ2-7,CASSLVDEQYF
15,TRBV10-3,TRBJ2-1,CAISESGLVVNEQFF
14,TRBV29-1,TRBJ2-1,CSVEFAGSFNEQFF
15,TRBV5-1,TRBJ2-5,CASSPHLEKEETQYF
18,TRBV28,TRBJ2-7,CASSSPWGGDRGNYEQYF
15,TRBV27,TRBJ2-7,CASSPRLAGDNEQYF
16,TRBV13,TRBJ1-4,CASSSTSGGYNEKLFF
19,TRBV7-9,TRBJ2-1,CASSSPGKREGTSYNEQFF
15,TRBV19,TRBJ2-2,CASSEGARNTGELFF
12,TRBV30,TRBJ1-1,CAWSVGARKAFF
14,TRBV6-5,TRBJ2-2,CASSRQGGTGELFF
14,TRBV9,TRBJ2-2,CASSGTGGPGELFF
16,TRBV5-1,TRBJ2-1,CASSLEFLAGGNEQFF
15,TRBV6-6,TRBJ2-5,CASSSFGVSGETQYF
14,TRBV5-5,TRBJ1-5,CASSSDRVNQPQHF
15,TRBV23-1,TRBJ2-7,CASRIADPSPYEQYF
13,TRBV30,TRBJ1-1,CAWSLAGAGEAFF
14,TRBV19,TRBJ2-2,CASRDSGRRGELFF
13,TRBV11-2,TRBJ2-7,CASSPLDRDEQYF
16,TRBV28,TRBJ2-7,CASSPSLGPLLYEQYF
14,TRBV6-6,TRBJ2-1,CASNHLGVYNEQFF
14,TRBV4-1,TRBJ2-7,CASSDTRGSYEQYF
13,TRBV4-1,TRBJ1-5,CASSSGQDQPQHF